The TCR beta chain under discussion was sequenced for a study of cytomegalovirus exposure and HLA in healthy donors. Details on this clone: Its specificity is not known.

Amplification used 60 Vbeta primers and 13 Jbeta primers. Only in-frame clones appear in the TCRdb table, and some are missing; sequencing was by immunoSEQ multiplex PCR. The table shows under 150,000 clones, with 70% to 80% occurring only once. General study results and limits: Three of the chains that were CMV-associated were confirmed in vitro to be specific for CMV antigens. Accurate prediction of HLA-A and HLA-B alleles (for most subjects) was reportedly achieved from TCR beta sequences.

This clonotype was obtained from a woman under 30 in good health and CMV-seronegative. Sequencing was performed on PBMCs.

The CDR3 nucleotides are TGTGCCAGCAGTTTAACCCAATCGGGTTACGAGCAGTACTTC. Amino acids: CASSLTQSGYEQYF. V gene TRBV28 combines with J gene TRBJ2-7; no clear D gene. The CDR3 is 14 amino acids. Trimming shortened V by 2 bases and J by 4 bases, and 12 bases separated the two germline ends. Germline V gene sequence: CDR1 MDHEN, CDR2 SYDVKM.